This paragraph reports one T cell receptor (beta chain). This clone was counted a few times. Its antigen is currently not known. Base quality data are lacking; no much larger clone is found one base away. This record comes from a study of long-term antiretroviral therapy in people with HIV (dated by TCRdb to 2021 to 2024). In terms of the full investigation: The earliest samples were collected about a decade before the 2015 WHO recommendation for immediate ART, when ART was typically delayed until CD4 counts fell. No cross-contamination during QIAcube processing was seen in test extractions of a monoclonal T-cell line run alongside roughly 30 polyclonal samples. A retrospective serial study tested whether changes in peripheral blood TRB repertoire composition and diversity were associated with ART initiation and durable HIV suppression. Among the approximately 30 participants with HIV, eleven were female. A total of roughly 180 cryopreserved PBMC samples were contributed to the cohort by 30 adults with confirmed HIV infection, with samples collected serially over a mean of about 6 years (range 1-12).

The immunoSEQ hsTCRB v3.0 assay was used at survey level resolution for TRB variable region sequencing. The target sequencing depth for TRB was about 40,000-55,000 T-cell genomes per sample. Pooled TRB libraries were sequenced on an Illumina MiSeq with a v3 150-cycle kit. The published analysis was carried out like this. Repertoire analysis was run in R within a reproducible Nextflow workflow that covered QC, data transformation and analysis. LymphoSeq2, an R package for AIRR-Seq data exploration, was used to implement custom analyses. After excluding a handful of samples that yielded fewer than 5000 total TRB sequences, 150 to 200 HIV repertoires remained for analysis. Among the 200 or so HIV repertoires that were kept, approximately 61 were collected before ART initiation and about 130 were collected after ART initiation. Each repertoire was downsampled to 5000 TRB nucleotide sequences, and summary statistics were averaged across 100 downsampling iterations. Only TRB sequences with CDR3 regions of at least seven amino acids were retained for analysis. Two measures captured diversity: a Shannon entropy-derived clonality score and the Gini coefficient. In the repertoire networks, any two of the top 5000 CDR3 amino acid sequences were linked whenever the two sequences differed by an edit distance of one. For TRB CDR3 amino acid sequences, antigen specificity groups and MHC restriction were predicted with GLIPH2. Known CMV, EBV, HIV or tissue antigen associations were flagged by matching CDR3 amino acid sequences against VDJdb and McPAS-TCR. Pre-ART, post-ART and control groups were compared with Wilcoxon signed-rank tests and Holm-Bonferroni correction. Imported from immuneACCESS, the table was reduced by TCRdb to in-frame sequences with V and J called. These copies leave out some clones; in studies compared against another copy, an unresolved V gene accounts for under half, and the cause of the remainder is not known. Clone size and the V and J calls come from that table; the DNA yielded D and trimming. Counted in this sample were over 15,000 clones; 80% to 95% of them appeared once. The top ten clonotypes cover 13% of the sample.

Cut back by 2 bases and 8 bases, the V and J ends lie 18 bases apart. Including the terminal cysteine and phenylalanine, the CDR3 comprises 15 residues. CDR3 DNA is the only sequence kept; it has 45 bases, read in frame from the first base. CDR1 and CDR2, per the germline V gene, are KGHSH and LQKENI. Beyond this particular receptor, the publication reports: Compared with controls, HIV repertoires had narrower CDR3 length ranges, and the network structure pointed to an antigen-experienced repertoire that shifted only slightly toward naive after ART. Expanded TRB clones identified before ART initiation dominated the repertoire at all time points, although this dominance fluctuated and declined in many PLHIV after ART. No data were available on ART adherence, viral resistance or therapy changes, limiting inferences about post-ART repertoire changes. ART initiation was associated with a significant increase in TRB diversity, but diversity stayed significantly below transplant donor controls even after long-term ART. The samples were dated from about 2004 to 2017, and the ART regimens that were used may be less effective than current ART regimens. Because PBMC availability was limited, only the TCR beta chain was sequenced, with no alpha chain pairing. Because pre-ART samples had limited cell numbers, unsorted PBMC were profiled rather than sorted CD4+ and CD8+ T cells.

To be included, a participant needed at least one PBMC sample from before ART initiation plus at least two post-ART samples. Every participant with HIV received treatment in the United States of America. Before DNA extraction, cryopreserved samples of about 0.95-10 million PBMC were thawed and then washed. At the time of the earliest PBMC sample for each participant with HIV, ages ranged from about 23 to 60 years. Each participant contributed PBMC samples from 1-4 timepoints before ART initiation and 2-8 timepoints after ART initiation, with a median of 7 samples. Serial HIV viral load, CD4+ T-cell count, ART history and demographic data were obtained for every participant. Genomic DNA was extracted from unsorted PBMC with a Qiagen kit on a QIAcube, processed in batches of 12 samples.

The chain links TRBV18 with TRBJ1-1, with the D gene not confidently named. The TCR was taken from a woman in her 40s with HIV. The sequencing used unsorted PBMCs, collected 0.6 years after starting antiretroviral therapy. The sequenced DNA is TGTGCCAGCTCACCATGGTGGGTCGGGCGTTACGAAGCTTTCTTT. The translation is CASSPWWVGRYEAFF.